This TCR beta chain was documented in a study of T-cell memory formation after mild COVID-19. Trimming cost V 0 bases and J 6 bases, with 5 bases left between them. Per germline, CDR1 SGHNT and CDR2 YENEEA. The CDR3 is 13 residues long. 5'RACE primed from the constant segment yielded TCR alpha and TCR beta cDNA libraries bearing sample barcodes and UMIs. Each CDR3 protein gets one entry after TCRdb re-called the 5' RACE reads with MiXCR. The table has 500,000 to 600,000 distinct CDR3 sequences, roughly 17% seen once. This sequence was found in an adult woman who had mild COVID-19 (a few samples of this study predate the infection). Cell type and time point are not known. Sequencing was performed on PBMCs or a T cell subset sorted from them (not recorded which). This chain links TRBV11-3 with TRBJ2-2; D not resolved. Written as DNA, the CDR3 is TGTGCCAGCAGCTTAGATCTAGCCGGGGAGCTGTTTTTT. Residues: CASSLDLAGELFF.